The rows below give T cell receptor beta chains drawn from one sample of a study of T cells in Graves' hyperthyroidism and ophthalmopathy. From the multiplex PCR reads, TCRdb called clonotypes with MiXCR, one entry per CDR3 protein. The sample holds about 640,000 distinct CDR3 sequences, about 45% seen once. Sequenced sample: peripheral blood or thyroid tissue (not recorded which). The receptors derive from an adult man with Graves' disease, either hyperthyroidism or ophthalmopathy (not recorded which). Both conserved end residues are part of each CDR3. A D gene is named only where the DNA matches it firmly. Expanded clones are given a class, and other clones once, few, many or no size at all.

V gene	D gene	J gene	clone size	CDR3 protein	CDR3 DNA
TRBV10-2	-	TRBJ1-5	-	CASSEPGEGRETQHF	TGCGCCAGCAGTGAGCCGGGGGAGGGCCGGGAGACCCAGCATTTT
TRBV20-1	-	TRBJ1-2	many	CSARVRHGYTF	TGCAGTGCTAGAGTCAGGCATGGCTACACCTTC
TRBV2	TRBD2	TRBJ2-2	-	CASIRGVNTGELFF	TGTGCCAGCATACGGGGGGTGAACACCGGGGAGCTGTTTTTT
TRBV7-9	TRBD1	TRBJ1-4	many	CASNRRQGSNEKLFF	TGTGCCAGCAACAGAAGACAGGGATCTAATGAAAAACTGTTTTTT
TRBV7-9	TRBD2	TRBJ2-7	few	CASRGRGGSYEQYF	TGTGCCAGCCGGGGCCGGGGGGGCTCCTACGAGCAGTACTTC
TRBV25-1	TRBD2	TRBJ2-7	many	CASSHPGGSSEQYF	TGTGCCAGCAGTCACCCGGGAGGTTCTAGCGAGCAGTACTTC
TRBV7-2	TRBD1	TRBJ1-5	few	CASSSNTGASNQPQHF	TGTGCCAGCAGCAGCAACACAGGGGCTAGCAATCAGCCCCAGCATTTT
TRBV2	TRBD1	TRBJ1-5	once	CASRRTGAVDQPQHF	TGTGCCAGCAGGCGGACAGGGGCAGTGGATCAGCCCCAGCATTTT
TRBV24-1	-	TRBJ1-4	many	CATSDPSTRKLFF	TGTGCCACCAGTGACCCGTCTACCCGAAAACTGTTTTTT
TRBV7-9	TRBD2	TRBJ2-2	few	CASSLALGPLGLEHGELFF	TGTGCCAGCAGCTTAGCCCTGGGACCCCTGGGACTAGAGCACGGGGAGCTGTTTTTT
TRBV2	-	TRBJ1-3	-	CASHPWTADYSGNTIYF	TGTGCCAGCCACCCTTGGACAGCTGACTACTCTGGAAACACCATATATTTT
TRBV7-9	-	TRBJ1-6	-	CASSQDGANSPLHF	TGTGCCAGCAGCCAAGACGGAGCTAATTCACCCCTCCACTTT
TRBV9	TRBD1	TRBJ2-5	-	CASSGRTGVETQYF	TGTGCCAGCAGCGGCAGGACAGGTGTGGAGACCCAGTACTTC
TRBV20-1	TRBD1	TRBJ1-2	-	CSASVPTGGPNYGYTF	TGCAGTGCTAGCGTTCCGACAGGGGGACCTAACTATGGCTACACCTTC
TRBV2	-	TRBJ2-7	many	CASTRRISSYEQYF	TGTGCCAGCACGAGGAGAATCAGCTCCTACGAGCAGTACTTC
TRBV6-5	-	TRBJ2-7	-	CASSYFQAVDEQYF	TGTGCCAGCAGTTACTTTCAGGCTGTTGACGAGCAGTACTTC
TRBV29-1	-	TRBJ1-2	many	CSGYGTYYGYTF	TGCAGCGGATACGGGACATACTATGGCTACACCTTC
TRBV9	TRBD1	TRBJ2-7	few	CASSVSTGAAYEQYF	TGTGCCAGCAGCGTAAGTACAGGGGCGGCCTACGAGCAGTACTTC
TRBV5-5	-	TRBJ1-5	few	CASSFQADPYSNQPQHF	TGTGCCAGCAGCTTCCAAGCAGACCCCTATAGCAATCAGCCCCAGCATTTT
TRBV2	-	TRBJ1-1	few	CASSERIGAEAFF	TGTGCCAGCAGTGAAAGAATAGGGGCTGAAGCTTTCTTT
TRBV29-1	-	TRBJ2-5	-	CSVDVGRVTQYF	TGCAGCGTTGACGTCGGCAGGGTGACCCAGTACTTC
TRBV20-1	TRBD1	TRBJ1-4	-	CSAAHAGTGNEKLFF	TGCAGTGCCGCACACGCTGGGACAGGGAATGAAAAACTGTTTTTT
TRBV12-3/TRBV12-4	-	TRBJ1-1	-	CASSLVLGFTEAFF	TGTGCCAGCAGTTTAGTGCTGGGTTTCACTGAAGCTTTCTTT
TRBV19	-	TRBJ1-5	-	CASSNTGQPHHF	TGTGCCAGTAGTAATACAGGGCAGCCCCATCATTTT
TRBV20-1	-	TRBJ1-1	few	CSARDVSEAFF	TGCAGTGCTAGAGACGTGTCCGAAGCTTTCTTT
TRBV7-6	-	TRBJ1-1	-	CASSQVFGQNTEAFF	TGCGCCAGCAGCCAAGTTTTCGGACAGAACACTGAAGCTTTCTTT
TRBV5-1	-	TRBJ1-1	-	CASSFGQRALNTEAFF	TGCGCCAGCAGCTTCGGACAGAGAGCCTTGAACACTGAAGCTTTCTTT
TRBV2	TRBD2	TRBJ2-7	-	CAPSGSSYEQYF	TGTGCCCCTAGCGGGAGCAGCTACGAGCAGTACTTC
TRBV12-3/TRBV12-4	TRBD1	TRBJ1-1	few	CASSVDRGLRTEAFF	TGTGCCAGCAGTGTAGACAGGGGCTTGAGGACTGAAGCTTTCTTT
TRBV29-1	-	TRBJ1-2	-	CSVGYGTGNYGYTF	TGCAGCGTTGGATACGGCACAGGGAACTATGGCTACACCTTC
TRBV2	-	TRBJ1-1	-	CASSFSELRNTEAFF	TGTGCCAGCAGTTTCTCTGAGCTCCGTAACACTGAAGCTTTCTTT
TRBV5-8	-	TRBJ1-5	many	CASSPDGDNQPQHF	TGTGCCAGCAGCCCGGACGGAGACAATCAGCCCCAGCATTTT
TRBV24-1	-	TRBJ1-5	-	CATSDLTGQAPKHF	TGTGCCACCAGTGATTTAACAGGGCAGGCGCCCAAGCATTTT
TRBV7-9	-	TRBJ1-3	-	CASSLDSGAGGNTIYF	TGTGCCAGCAGCTTAGATTCAGGGGCTGGCGGAAACACCATATATTTT
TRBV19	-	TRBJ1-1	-	CASSITDIMNTEAFF	TGTGCCAGTAGTATAACGGATATTATGAACACTGAAGCTTTCTTT
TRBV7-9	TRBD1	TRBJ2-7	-	CAWSATGQRYEQYF	TGTGCCTGGAGTGCTACGGGACAGCGCTACGAGCAGTACTTC
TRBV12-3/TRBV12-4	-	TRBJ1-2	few	CASTLASSYDGYTF	TGTGCCAGCACCTTAGCCAGTTCTTACGATGGCTACACCTTC
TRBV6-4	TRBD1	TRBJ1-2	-	CASSVSGQNYGYTF	TGTGCCAGCAGTGTCTCGGGACAGAATTATGGCTACACCTTC
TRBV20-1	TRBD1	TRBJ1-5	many	CSAQLGQGNQPQHF	TGCAGTGCCCAGCTCGGACAGGGCAATCAGCCCCAGCATTTT
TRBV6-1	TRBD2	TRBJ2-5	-	CASSGIAGIQETQYF	TGTGCCAGCAGTGGGATAGCGGGGATTCAAGAGACCCAGTACTTC
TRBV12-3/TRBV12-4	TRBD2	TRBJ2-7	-	CASGLAGGAYEQYF	TGTGCCAGCGGACTAGCGGGGGGTGCCTACGAGCAGTACTTC
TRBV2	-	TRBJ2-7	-	CASSERLDFSYEQYF	TGTGCCAGCAGTGAAAGGCTAGACTTCTCCTACGAGCAGTACTTC
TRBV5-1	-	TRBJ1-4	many	CASSLASALNEKLFF	TGCGCCAGCAGCTTGGCATCGGCACTGAATGAAAAACTGTTTTTT
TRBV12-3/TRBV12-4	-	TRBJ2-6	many	CASCSYTGANVLTF	TGTGCCAGCTGTTCTTACACTGGGGCCAACGTCCTGACTTTC
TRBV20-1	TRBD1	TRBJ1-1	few	CSARTTGANTEAFF	TGCAGTGCGCGCACGACAGGGGCGAACACTGAAGCTTTCTTT
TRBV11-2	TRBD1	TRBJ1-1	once	CASSPGQGSFLTEAFF	TGTGCCAGCAGCCCAGGACAGGGGAGTTTTCTCACTGAAGCTTTCTTT
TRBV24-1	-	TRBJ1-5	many	CATSDEAGENQPQHF	TGTGCCACCAGTGATGAGGCAGGGGAAAATCAGCCCCAGCATTTT
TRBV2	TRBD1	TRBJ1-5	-	CATKQGAHQPQHF	TGTGCCACCAAACAGGGGGCACATCAGCCCCAGCATTTT